Listed below are T cell receptor beta chains from one sample, sequenced in a study of EBV T-cell therapy then PD-1 blockade in nasopharyngeal carcinoma. Produced via immunoSEQ multiplex PCR; TCRdb's table is partial and in-frame only. The data hold around 19,000 clones, with about 86% observed a single time. Which antigens these TCRs recognize remains unknown. This specimen was CD8+ T cells from blood, taken at approximately day 250 from a patient whose treatment included autologous EBV-specific T cells and nivolumab. The receptors stem from a man aged 40-49 years with nasopharyngeal carcinoma. Each CDR3 is given with its conserved first and last residue. The D gene is left open where the match is weak. The size field is filled for only some rows; it gives once, few, many or a size class.

>.|TRBJ2-5|TRBV4-1|.
TGCGCCAGCGGGGGGCGAGATGCTGACCAAGAGACCCAGTACTTC
CASGGRDADQETQYF
>few|TRBJ1-1|TRBV24-1|.
TGTGCCACCAGTGATTTGACAGGGACTGAAGCTTTCTTT
CATSDLTGTEAFF
>once|TRBJ2-7|TRBV27|.
TGTGCCAGCAGTTTTGCCCCAGGGGGGGACTACGAGCAGTACTTC
CASSFAPGGDYEQYF
>.|TRBJ1-4|TRBV7-9|.
TGTGCCAGCAGCTTAGAAAAAGGGAAAGAAAAACTGTTTTTT
CASSLEKGKEKLFF
>.|TRBJ1-1|TRBV9|TRBD1
TGTGCCAGCAACAGGGGTTTACTTAACGCTGAAGCTTTCTTT
CASNRGLLNAEAFF
>.|TRBJ2-7|TRBV28|TRBD2
TGTGCCAGCAGTTTACGGGGAGGGGCATCCTACGAGCAGTACTTC
CASSLRGGASYEQYF
>.|TRBJ1-2|TRBV6-1|.
TGTGCCAGCAGTGATGGCTTAGCCTATGGCTACACCTTC
CASSDGLAYGYTF
>.|TRBJ2-1|TRBV29-1|.
TGCAGCGTTTTGGAGGGGGCAGAAAATGAGCAGTTCTTC
CSVLEGAENEQFF
>once|TRBJ1-3|TRBV19|.
TGTGCCAGTAGTGCCTACAGGGTAAGGCGAGGGGACCACTCTGGAAACACCATATATTTT
CASSAYRVRRGDHSGNTIYF
>.|TRBJ2-7|TRBV5-6|TRBD1
TGTGCCAGCAGCTTCGGACAGGGGCAGTACTTC
CASSFGQGQYF
>.|TRBJ1-2|TRBV25-1|.
TGTGCCAGCAGTGGCGGACGAGTGCTTGGCTACACCTTC
CASSGGRVLGYTF
>.|TRBJ2-3|TRBV6-2/TRBV6-3|.
TGTGCCAGCAGCCCGACTAGACGTGCCCCAGATACGCAGTATTTT
CASSPTRRAPDTQYF
>hyperexpanded|TRBJ2-7|TRBV19|.
TGTGCCAGTAGTATAGTCGCCCAGGGTTTTTCCGAGCAGTACTTC
CASSIVAQGFSEQYF
>.|TRBJ2-3|TRBV6-5|.
TGTGCCAGCAGTTACTCGGGACACCGCACAGATACGCAGTATTTT
CASSYSGHRTDTQYF
>.|TRBJ2-2|TRBV29-1|.
TGCAGCGCCGGCCGCGATTTGGGACAGCTGTTTTTT
CSAGRDLGQLFF
>.|TRBJ2-7|TRBV10-3|.
TGTGCCATCAGCCCCACGATGGTTGGGGGGCGATACGAGCAGTACTTC
CAISPTMVGGRYEQYF
>.|TRBJ2-2|TRBV6-2/TRBV6-3|.
TGTGCCAGCAGTGGACAGCTGAACACCGGGGAGCTGTTTTTT
CASSGQLNTGELFF
>once|TRBJ2-1|TRBV28|.
TGTGCCAGCGGAGTAGCGCCCATTATCTACAATGAGCAGTTCTTC
CASGVAPIIYNEQFF
>.|TRBJ1-5|TRBV10-3|.
TGTGCCATCAGGCCCACTCAGGGTCAGCCCCAGCATTTT
CAIRPTQGQPQHF
>once|TRBJ1-6|TRBV28|.
TGTGCCAGCACCTCATATCAGGGCTCCTATAATTCACCCCTCCACTTT
CASTSYQGSYNSPLHF
>few|TRBJ1-1|TRBV19|.
TGTGCCAGTAGTCCTACGAGAGCTGAAGCTTTCTTT
CASSPTRAEAFF
>.|TRBJ2-7|TRBV7-9|.
TGTGCCAGCAGCTCGTCCCCTAGAGGGTATCCCTACGAGCAGTACTTC
CASSSSPRGYPYEQYF
>few|TRBJ1-2|TRBV4-1|TRBD1
TGCGCCAGCAGCTTCGGACAGGGGGCTGAAGGGAATGGCTACACCTTC
CASSFGQGAEGNGYTF
>.|TRBJ2-7|TRBV2|TRBD1
TGTGCCAGCAGTTTCGGACAGGGCTACGAGCAGTACTTC
CASSFGQGYEQYF
>.|TRBJ2-1|TRBV7-8|.
TGTGCCAGCAGCTTTCCCGGACGAGGTGAGCAGTTCTTC
CASSFPGRGEQFF
>.|TRBJ1-2|TRBV6-1|.
TGTGCCAGCAGTGAGGGGAGGTATAACTATGGCTACACCTTC
CASSEGRYNYGYTF
>.|TRBJ2-7|TRBV10-2|TRBD1
TGCGCCAGCAGTGAGTCGGACCCGGGACAGGGAGGCTACGAGCAGTACTTC
CASSESDPGQGGYEQYF
>.|TRBJ2-2|TRBV29-1|.
TGCAGCGTCCGGGACTCGTTTGAGGACCGGGGAGCTGTTTTT
CSVRDSFEDRGAVF
>.|TRBJ2-4|TRBV11-1|.
TGTGCCAGCAGCTCGGTTCGGGACCTAAGCCACATTCAGTACTTC
CASSSVRDLSHIQYF
>.|TRBJ1-1|TRBV4-3|.
TGCGCCAGCAGCCAAGATCCTCAAGGGACTGAAGCTTTCTTT
CASSQDPQGTEAFF
>.|TRBJ2-3|TRBV6-4|TRBD1
TGTGCCAGCAGTGACTCGACAGGGGGCGCAGATACGCAGTATTTT
CASSDSTGGADTQYF
>.|TRBJ1-1|TRBV7-2|.
TGTGCCAGCAGTCGGTGGGGGGCGCCCAACACTGAAGCTTTCTTT
CASSRWGAPNTEAFF
>medium-sized|TRBJ2-2|TRBV28|.
TGTGCCAGCAGTCTCGAAGGACAGTACGGGGAGCTGTTTTTT
CASSLEGQYGELFF
>.|TRBJ1-3|TRBV4-3|TRBD1
TGCGCCAGCAGCCAACACCGGGACAGGGGCAACACCATATATTTT
CASSQHRDRGNTIYF
>.|TRBJ1-2|TRBV5-4|.
TGTGCCAGCAGCTTGTGGCAGGGGTTTAACTATGGCTACACCTTC
CASSLWQGFNYGYTF
>.|TRBJ2-1|TRBV11-3|TRBD1
TGTGCCAGCAGCTCCGGGGACAGTTTAAATGAGCAGTTCTTC
CASSSGDSLNEQFF
>.|TRBJ2-7|TRBV9|.
TGTGCCAGCAGTCCCACAGGGAGCTCCTACGAGCAGTACTTC
CASSPTGSSYEQYF
>.|TRBJ1-2|TRBV29-1|.
TGCAGCGTTGTGGGAAGAATGGGAAACTATGGCTACACCTTC
CSVVGRMGNYGYTF
>.|TRBJ2-7|TRBV5-1|.
TGCGCCAGCAGCTGGGGTCTACCTAACTCCTACGAGCAGTACTTC
CASSWGLPNSYEQYF
>.|TRBJ2-1|TRBV29-1|.
TGCAGCGGGGGTGCTTGGCAGGAGTCCTACAATGAGCAGTTCTTC
CSGGAWQESYNEQFF
>.|TRBJ2-5|TRBV3-1/TRBV3-2|TRBD2
TGTGCCAGCAGCCAAGAAGGCGGGGGGGACCCAAAAGAGACCCAGTACTTC
CASSQEGGGDPKETQYF
>.|TRBJ1-5|TRBV6-2/TRBV6-3|.
TGTGCCAGCAGTTACGGGTTAGAAGGTCAGCCCCAGCATTTT
CASSYGLEGQPQHF